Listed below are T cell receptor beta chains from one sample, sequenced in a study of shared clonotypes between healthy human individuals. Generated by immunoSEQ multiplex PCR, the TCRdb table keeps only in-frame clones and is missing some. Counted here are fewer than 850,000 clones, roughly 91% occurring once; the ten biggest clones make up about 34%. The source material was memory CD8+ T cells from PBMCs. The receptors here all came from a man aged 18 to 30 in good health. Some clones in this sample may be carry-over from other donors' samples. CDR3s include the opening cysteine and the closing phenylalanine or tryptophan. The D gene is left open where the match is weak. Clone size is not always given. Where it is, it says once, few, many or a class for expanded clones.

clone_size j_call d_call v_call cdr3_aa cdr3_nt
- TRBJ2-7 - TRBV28 CASSLLRTRLYEQYF TGTGCCAGCAGTTTGTTGAGGACCCGCTTGTACGAGCAGTACTTC
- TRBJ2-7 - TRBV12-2 CASRLAMYEQYF TGTGCAAGTCGCTTAGCTATGTACGAGCAGTACTTC
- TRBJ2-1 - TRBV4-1 CASSPRLVDGDEQFF TGCGCCAGCAGCCCAAGACTAGTTGACGGCGATGAGCAGTTCTTC
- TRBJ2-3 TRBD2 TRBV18 CASSPSDFGLASFKDTQYF TGTGCCAGCTCACCGTCCGATTTTGGACTAGCGAGTTTCAAGGATACGCAGTATTTT
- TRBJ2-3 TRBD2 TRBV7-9 CASSPARPFGGRLQYF TGTGCCAGCTCTCCAGCTCGGCCATTTGGCGGGAGGCTGCAGTATTTT
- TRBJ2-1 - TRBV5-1 CASSQTRFYNEQFF TGCGCCAGCAGCCAGACAAGGTTCTACAATGAGCAGTTCTTC
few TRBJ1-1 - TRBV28 CASSIGQTTEAFF TGTGCCAGCAGCATTGGACAGACCACTGAAGCTTTCTTT
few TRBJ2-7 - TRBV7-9 CASSLGTYEQYF TGTGCCAGCAGCTTAGGCACCTACGAGCAGTACTTC
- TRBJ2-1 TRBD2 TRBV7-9 CASSPNGLAGSRGEQFF TGTGCCAGCAGCCCCAACGGACTAGCGGGATCTCGGGGTGAGCAGTTCTTC
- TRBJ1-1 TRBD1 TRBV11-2 CASSRRDRGVNTEAFF TGTGCCAGCAGCCGTAGGGACAGGGGGGTGAACACTGAAGCTTTCTTT
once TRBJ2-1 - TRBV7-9 CASTATLHSYNEQFF TGTGCCAGCACCGCGACTCTTCACTCCTACAATGAGCAGTTCTTC
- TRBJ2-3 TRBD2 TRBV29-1 CSVEGTTSGTSTDTQYF TGCAGCGTTGAAGGGACGACTAGCGGGACCAGCACAGATACGCAGTATTTT
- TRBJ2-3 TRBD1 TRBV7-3 CASSPGQGGRADTQYF TGTGCCAGCAGCCCAGGACAGGGGGGGAGAGCAGATACGCAGTATTTT
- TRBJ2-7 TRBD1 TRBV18 CASSPRDRGYEQYF TGTGCCAGCTCACCCCGGGACAGGGGGTACGAGCAGTACTTC
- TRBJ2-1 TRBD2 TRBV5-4 CASSLAGPSYNEQFF TGTGCCAGCAGCCTAGCGGGCCCCTCCTACAATGAGCAGTTCTTC
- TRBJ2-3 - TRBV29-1 CSSWAGTSTDTQYF TGCAGCTCCTGGGCCGGGACTAGCACAGATACGCAGTATTTT
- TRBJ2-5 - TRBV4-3 CASSQVPGKRETQYF TGCGCCAGCAGCCAAGTACCCGGGAAGCGGGAGACCCAGTACTTC
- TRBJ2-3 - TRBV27 CASSLTATDTQYF TGTGCCAGCAGTTTAACAGCCACAGATACGCAGTATTTT
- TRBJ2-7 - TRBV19 CASSIGTPYEQYF TGTGCCAGTAGTATCGGGACCCCCTACGAGCAGTACTTC
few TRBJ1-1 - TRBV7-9 CASSSRDMDTEAFF TGTGCCAGCAGCTCCCGGGACATGGACACTGAAGCTTTCTTT
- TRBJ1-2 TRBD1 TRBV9 CASSGPTGQGTGYTF TGTGCCAGCAGCGGACCAACGGGACAGGGGACCGGCTACACCTTC
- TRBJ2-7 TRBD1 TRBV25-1 CASREPGQGTYEQYF TGTGCCAGCCGAGAACCGGGACAGGGAACGTACGAGCAGTACTTC
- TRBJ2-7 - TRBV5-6 CASSLGEAYEQYF TGTGCCAGCAGCTTGGGGGAGGCCTACGAGCAGTACTTC
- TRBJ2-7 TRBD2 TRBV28 CASSFWEGNEQYF TGTGCCAGCAGTTTCTGGGAGGGGAACGAGCAGTACTTC
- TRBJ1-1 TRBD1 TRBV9 CASSEGTGASEAFF TGTGCCAGCAGCGAGGGGACAGGGGCTTCTGAAGCTTTCTTT
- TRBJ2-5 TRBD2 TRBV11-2 CASSRLGPSGGLETQYF TGTGCCAGCAGCCGACTGGGGCCTAGCGGGGGCTTAGAGACCCAGTACTTC
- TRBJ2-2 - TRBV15 CATSRDRRAGELFF TGTGCCACCAGCAGAGATAGGAGGGCCGGGGAGCTGTTTTTT
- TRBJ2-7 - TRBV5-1 CASSPYRDTWTYEQYF TGCGCCAGCAGCCCCTACCGGGACACATGGACCTACGAGCAGTACTTC